These 11 T cell receptor beta chains were sequenced from one sample in a study of cytomegalovirus exposure and HLA in healthy donors. The PCR employed 60 Vbeta primers together with 13 Jbeta primers. Some clones are missing from TCRdb's copy, which holds only in-frame ones; the method was immunoSEQ multiplex PCR. The sample lists about 200,000 clones, 65% to 85% seen once, with 1.5% to 2% in the top ten. Sequences were obtained from PBMCs. Every receptor here comes from a man in his fifties in good health and CMV-seronegative.

The CDR3 DNA reads TGTGCCAGCAGCTTGGGGGGGCGGAACACTGAAGCTTTCTTT. Amino acids: CASSLGGRNTEAFF. The chain joins TRBV5-4 to TRBJ1-1, with D perhaps matching TRBD1 (6 bases). This CDR3 has 14 amino acids. CDR1 and CDR2 from the germline V gene are SGHNT and YYREEE (reference sequence). Between the trimmed V and J ends, which lost 0 bases and 1 base, there was a span of 7 bases.

The chain is built from TRBV2 and TRBJ2-2; D is perhaps TRBD2 (7 bases). This CDR3 is 14 amino acids long. Germline V CDR1 and CDR2: SNHLY, FYNNEI. The ends were cut back, 7 bases at V and 0 bases at J, with 9 bases in the middle. This CDR3 is CASTGGPNTGELFF. In DNA, the CDR3 is TGTGCCAGCACGGGGGGCCCGAACACCGGGGAGCTGTTTTTT.

This clone was observed a single time. The chain employs TRBV5-1 and TRBJ2-7; the match to TRBD1 covers 9 bases. The CDR3 length is 17 residues. V lost 3 bases and J lost 4; bases outside the gene matches: 14. Germline loops: CDR1 SGHRS, CDR2 YFSETQ. The DNA of the CDR3 is TGCGCCAGCAGCTCACAGGGGGCGGGGAGCGGCCTTTACGAGCAGTACTTC. Its protein product is CASSSQGAGSGLYEQYF.

J is TRBJ2-2 and V is TRBV19, with 11 bases identical to TRBD1. Per germline, CDR1 LNHDA and CDR2 SQIVND (reference sequence). CDR3 length equals 16 residues. With V trimmed by 4 bases and J by 6 bases, 7 bases remained unmatched. The CDR3 sequence: CASSTQDRGRPGELFF. For the CDR3, the DNA is TGTGCCAGTAGTACCCAGGACAGGGGGCGTCCCGGGGAGCTGTTTTTT.

J is TRBJ2-7 and V is TRBV30; D ambiguous. The germline V gene encodes CDR1 GTSNPN and CDR2 SVGIG (reference sequence). This CDR3 is built from 13 residues. V was trimmed by 0 bases and J by 6 bases, leaving 12 bases between them. The DNA of the CDR3 is TGTGCCTGGAGTGTGGGCAGGTCGGCCGAGCAGTACTTC. Its protein is CAWSVGRSAEQYF.

The CDR3 bases are TGTGCCAGTAGTCTCCCGCGGGGGAGGGAGCTGTTTTTT. Protein product: CASSLPRGRELFF. The rearrangement joins TRBV19 to TRBJ2-2; TRBD2 matches at 7 bases. Losses at the gene ends were 5 bases for V and 9 bases for J; bases not matched to a gene: 6. Germline assignment: CDR1 LNHDA and CDR2 SQIVND (reference sequence). The CDR3 has 13 amino acids.

The V and J genes are TRBV7-9 and TRBJ2-7; 10 bases agree with TRBD1. The CDR3 runs to 15 residues. With 0 bases clipped from V and 4 bases from J, the junction kept 3 bases outside the gene matches. Germline loops: CDR1 SEHNR, CDR2 FQNEAQ (reference sequence). Written as DNA, the CDR3 is TGTGCCAGCAGCTTAGCAGGGACAGGGGCATACGAGCAGTACTTC. Translating gives CASSLAGTGAYEQYF.

J is TRBJ1-2 and V is TRBV18; D possibly corresponds to TRBD1 (6 bases). The CDR3 is made up of 13 amino acids. Germline loops: CDR1 KGHSH, CDR2 LQKENI. The V gene lost 4 bases and the J gene lost 6 bases, with 12 bases spanning the gap. The CDR3 loop reads CASSHQDRHGYTF. The CDR3 nucleotides read TGTGCCAGCTCACATCAGGACAGACATGGCTACACCTTC.

The chain carries TRBV2 and TRBJ1-4; 7 bases align to TRBD1. The CDR3 is made up of 14 amino acids. CDR1 SNHLY and CDR2 FYNNEI come from the germline V gene. The junction had 8 bases not matched to a gene; V was cut back by 6 bases and J by 7 bases. The CDR3 nucleotides are TGTGCCAGCAGAGGCGACAGGGCGGGTGAAAAACTGTTTTTT. It specifies CASRGDRAGEKLFF.

CDR3 coding DNA: TGTGCCAGCAGCGGGACTAGCGGAGCAGATACGCAGTATTTT. This codes for CASSGTSGADTQYF. The chain has TRBV9 and TRBJ2-3; 10 nucleotides line up with TRBD2. V shed 3 bases, J shed 4 bases, and the junction held 2 bases outside the gene matches. The CDR3 runs to 14 residues. Germline-derived CDR1 and CDR2 are SGDLS and YYNGEE.

The rearrangement uses TRBV5-8 and TRBJ1-1, with D maybe TRBD1 (5 bases). Germline-derived CDR1 and CDR2 are SGHTS and YDEGEE. The length of the CDR3 is 15 residues. V gave up 2 bases and J gave up 4 bases, with 15 bases separating them. The CDR3 loop is CASSFHSRGGTEAFF. Written as DNA, the CDR3 is TGTGCCAGCAGCTTCCACTCCCGGGGGGGCACTGAAGCTTTCTTT.